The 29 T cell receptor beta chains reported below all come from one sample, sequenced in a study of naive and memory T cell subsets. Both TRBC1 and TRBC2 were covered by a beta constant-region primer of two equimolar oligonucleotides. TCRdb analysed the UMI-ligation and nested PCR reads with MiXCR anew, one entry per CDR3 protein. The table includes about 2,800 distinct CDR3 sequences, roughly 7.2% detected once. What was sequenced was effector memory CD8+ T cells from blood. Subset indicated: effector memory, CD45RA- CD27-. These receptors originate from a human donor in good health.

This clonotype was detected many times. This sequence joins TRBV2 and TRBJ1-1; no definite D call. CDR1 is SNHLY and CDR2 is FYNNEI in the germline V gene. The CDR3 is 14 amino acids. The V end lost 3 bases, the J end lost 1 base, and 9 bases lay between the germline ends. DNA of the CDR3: TGTGCCAGCAGTGAGGCCAGATGGAACACTGAAGCTTTCTTT. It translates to CASSEARWNTEAFF.

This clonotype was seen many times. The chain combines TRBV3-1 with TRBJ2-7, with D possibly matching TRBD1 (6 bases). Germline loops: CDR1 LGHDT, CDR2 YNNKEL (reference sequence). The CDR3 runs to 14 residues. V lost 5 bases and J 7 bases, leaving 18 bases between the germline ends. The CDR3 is CASSTQTGIGEQYF. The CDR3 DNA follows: TGTGCCAGCAGCACTCAAACAGGGATAGGAGAGCAGTACTTC.

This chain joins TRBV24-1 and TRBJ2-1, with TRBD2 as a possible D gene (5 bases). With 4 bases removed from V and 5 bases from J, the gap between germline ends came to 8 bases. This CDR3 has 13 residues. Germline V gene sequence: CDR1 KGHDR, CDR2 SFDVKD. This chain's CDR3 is CATSEDWNNEQFF. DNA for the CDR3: TGTGCCACCAGTGAGGACTGGAACAATGAGCAGTTCTTC.

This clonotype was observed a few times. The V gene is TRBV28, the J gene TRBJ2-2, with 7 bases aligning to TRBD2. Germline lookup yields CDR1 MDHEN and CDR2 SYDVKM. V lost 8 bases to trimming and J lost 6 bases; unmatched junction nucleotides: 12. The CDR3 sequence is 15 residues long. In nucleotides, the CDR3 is TGTGCCAGCCGGGGCCTGGCGGGAGTATCCGGGGAGCTGTTTTTT. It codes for CASRGLAGVSGELFF.

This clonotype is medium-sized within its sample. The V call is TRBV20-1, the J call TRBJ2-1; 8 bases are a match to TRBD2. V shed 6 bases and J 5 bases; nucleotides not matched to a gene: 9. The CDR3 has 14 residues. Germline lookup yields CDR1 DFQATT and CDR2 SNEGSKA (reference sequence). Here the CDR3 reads CSAFLGRANNEQFF. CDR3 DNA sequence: TGCAGTGCCTTTCTCGGGAGGGCCAACAATGAGCAGTTCTTC.

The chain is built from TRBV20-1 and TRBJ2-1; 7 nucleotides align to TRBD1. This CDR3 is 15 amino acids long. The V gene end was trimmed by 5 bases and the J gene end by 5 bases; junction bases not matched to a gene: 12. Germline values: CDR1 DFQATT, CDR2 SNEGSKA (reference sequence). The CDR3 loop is CSAFPRGQLDNEQFF. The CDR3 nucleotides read TGCAGTGCTTTCCCGAGGGGGCAACTAGACAATGAGCAGTTCTTC.

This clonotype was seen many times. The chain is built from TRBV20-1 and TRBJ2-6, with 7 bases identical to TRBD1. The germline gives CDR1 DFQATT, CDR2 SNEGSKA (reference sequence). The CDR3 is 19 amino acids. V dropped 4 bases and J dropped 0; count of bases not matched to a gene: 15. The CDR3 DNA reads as TGCAGTGCTACAAAACCGGGACAGAGTGCTAGCTCTGGGGCCAACGTCCTGACTTTC. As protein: CSATKPGQSASSGANVLTF.

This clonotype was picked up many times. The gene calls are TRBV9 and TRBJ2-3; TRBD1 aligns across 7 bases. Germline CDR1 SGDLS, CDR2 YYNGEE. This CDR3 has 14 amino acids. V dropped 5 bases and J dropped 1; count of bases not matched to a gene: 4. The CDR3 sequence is CASSDRDGTDTQYF. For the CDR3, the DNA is TGTGCCAGCAGTGACAGGGATGGCACAGATACGCAGTATTTT.

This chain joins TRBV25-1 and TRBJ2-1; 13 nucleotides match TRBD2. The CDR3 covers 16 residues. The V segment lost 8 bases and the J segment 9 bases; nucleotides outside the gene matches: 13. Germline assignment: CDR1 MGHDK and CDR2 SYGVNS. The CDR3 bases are TGTGCCAGCTCACCCCCGGGACTAGCGGGAAATCGTGAGCAGTTCTTC. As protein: CASSPPGLAGNREQFF.

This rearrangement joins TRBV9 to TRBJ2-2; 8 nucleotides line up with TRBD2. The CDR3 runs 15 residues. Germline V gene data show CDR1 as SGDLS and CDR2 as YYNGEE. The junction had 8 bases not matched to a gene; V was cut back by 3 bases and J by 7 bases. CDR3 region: CASSGSGGLIGELFF. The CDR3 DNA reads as TGTGCCAGCAGCGGAAGCGGGGGCTTGATCGGGGAGCTGTTTTTT.

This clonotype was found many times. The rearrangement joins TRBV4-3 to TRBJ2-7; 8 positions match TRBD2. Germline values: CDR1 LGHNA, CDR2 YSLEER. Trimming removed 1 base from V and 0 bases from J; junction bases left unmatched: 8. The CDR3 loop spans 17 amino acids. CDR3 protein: CASSQGTSGDISYEQYF. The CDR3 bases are TGCGCCAGCAGCCAAGGAACTAGCGGAGACATCTCCTACGAGCAGTACTTC.

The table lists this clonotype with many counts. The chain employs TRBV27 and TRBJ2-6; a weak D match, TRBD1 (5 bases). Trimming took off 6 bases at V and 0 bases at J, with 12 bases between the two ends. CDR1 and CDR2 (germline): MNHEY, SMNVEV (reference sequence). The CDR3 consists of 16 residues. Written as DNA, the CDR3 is TGTGCCAGCAGCACAAAACAGGACTCTGGGGCCAACGTCCTGACTTTC. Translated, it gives CASSTKQDSGANVLTF. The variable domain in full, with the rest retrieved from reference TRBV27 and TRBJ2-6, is EAQVTQNPRYLITVTGKKLTVTCSQNMNHEYMSWYRQDPGLGLRQIYYSMNVEVTDKGDVPEGYKVSRKEKRNFPLILESPSPNQTSLYFCASSTKQDSGANVLTFGAGSRLTVL.

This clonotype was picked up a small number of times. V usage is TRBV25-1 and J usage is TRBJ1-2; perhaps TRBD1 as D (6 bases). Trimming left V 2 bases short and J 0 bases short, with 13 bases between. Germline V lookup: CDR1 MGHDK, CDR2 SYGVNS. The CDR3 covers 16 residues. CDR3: CASSEGGAVANYGYTF. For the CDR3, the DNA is TGTGCCAGCAGTGAAGGGGGGGCAGTCGCTAACTATGGCTACACCTTC.

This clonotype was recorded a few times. The CDR3 DNA follows: TGTGCCAGCAGCGTAGTAGGAGATCAGCCCCAGCATTTT. This encodes CASSVVGDQPQHF. The V gene is TRBV9, the J gene TRBJ1-5; D unresolved. The length of the CDR3 is 13 residues. Trimming left V 0 bases short and J 5 bases short, with 6 bases between. From germline, CDR1 is SGDLS and CDR2 YYNGEE.

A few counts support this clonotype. CDR3 sequence reads: CASSEIGEQGPPRETQYF. The CDR3 DNA sequence: TGTGCCAGCAGCGAGATAGGAGAACAGGGGCCTCCCAGGGAGACCCAGTACTTC. The rearrangement joins TRBV9 to TRBJ2-5; 7 bases align to TRBD1. CDR1 is SGDLS, CDR2 YYNGEE, per germline. V dropped 3 bases and J dropped 5; count of bases not matched to a gene: 19. The CDR3 length is 18 residues.

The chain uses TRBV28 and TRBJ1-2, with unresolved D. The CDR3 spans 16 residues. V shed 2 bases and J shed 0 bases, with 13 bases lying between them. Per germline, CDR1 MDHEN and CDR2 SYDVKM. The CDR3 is CASSLGVRTSNYGYTF. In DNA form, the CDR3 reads TGTGCCAGCAGTTTAGGTGTCAGGACCTCTAACTATGGCTACACCTTC.

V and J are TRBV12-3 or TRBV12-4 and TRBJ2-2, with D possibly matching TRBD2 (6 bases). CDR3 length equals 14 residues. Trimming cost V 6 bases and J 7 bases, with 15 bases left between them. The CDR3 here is CASSRLGGIGELFF. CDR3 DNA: TGTGCCAGCAGCCGACTAGGCGGCATCGGGGAGCTGTTTTTT.

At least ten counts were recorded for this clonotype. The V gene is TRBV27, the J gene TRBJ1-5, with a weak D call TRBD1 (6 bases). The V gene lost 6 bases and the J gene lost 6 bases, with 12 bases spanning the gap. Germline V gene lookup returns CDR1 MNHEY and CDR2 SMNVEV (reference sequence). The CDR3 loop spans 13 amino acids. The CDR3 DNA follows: TGTGCCAGCAGCTGGGACAAGGGTCAGCCCCAGCATTTT. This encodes CASSWDKGQPQHF.

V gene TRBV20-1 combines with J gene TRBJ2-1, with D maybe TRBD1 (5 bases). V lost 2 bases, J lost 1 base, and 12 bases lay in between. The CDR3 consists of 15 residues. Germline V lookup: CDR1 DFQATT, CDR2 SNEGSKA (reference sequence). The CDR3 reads CSARSRDASYNEQFF. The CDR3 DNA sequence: TGCAGTGCTAGAAGCAGGGATGCATCCTACAATGAGCAGTTCTTC.

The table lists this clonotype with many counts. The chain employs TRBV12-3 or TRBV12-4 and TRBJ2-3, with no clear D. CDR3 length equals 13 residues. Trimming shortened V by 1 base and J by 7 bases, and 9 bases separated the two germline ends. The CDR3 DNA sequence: TGTGCCAGCAGTTTAGGATGGATAAATACGCAGTATTTT. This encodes CASSLGWINTQYF.

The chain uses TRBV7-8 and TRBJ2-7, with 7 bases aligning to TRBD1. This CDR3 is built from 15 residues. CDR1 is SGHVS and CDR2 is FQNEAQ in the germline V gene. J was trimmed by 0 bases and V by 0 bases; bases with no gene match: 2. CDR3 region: CASSLAQGPSYEQYF. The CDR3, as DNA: TGTGCCAGCAGCTTAGCACAGGGGCCCTCCTACGAGCAGTACTTC. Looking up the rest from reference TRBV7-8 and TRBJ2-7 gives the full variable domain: GAGVSQSPRYKVAKRGQDVALRCDPISGHVSLFWYQQALGQGPEFLTYFQNEAQLDKSGLPSDRFFAERPEGSVSTLKIQRTQQEDSAVYLCASSLAQGPSYEQYFGPGTRLTVT.

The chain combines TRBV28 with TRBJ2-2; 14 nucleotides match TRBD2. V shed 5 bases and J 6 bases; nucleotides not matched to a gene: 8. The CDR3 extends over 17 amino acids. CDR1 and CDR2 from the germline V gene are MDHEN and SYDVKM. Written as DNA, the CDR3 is TGTGCCAGCAGTGAAACCGGACTAGCGGGAGGACCCGGGGAGCTGTTTTTT. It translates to CASSETGLAGGPGELFF.

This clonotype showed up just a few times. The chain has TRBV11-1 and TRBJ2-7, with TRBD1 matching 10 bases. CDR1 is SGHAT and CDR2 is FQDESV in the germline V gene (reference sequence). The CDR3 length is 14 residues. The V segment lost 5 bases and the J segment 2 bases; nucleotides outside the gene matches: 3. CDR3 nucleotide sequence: TGTGCCAGCAGCCCAGGACAGGGGGCCTACGAGCAGTACTTC. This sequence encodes CASSPGQGAYEQYF.

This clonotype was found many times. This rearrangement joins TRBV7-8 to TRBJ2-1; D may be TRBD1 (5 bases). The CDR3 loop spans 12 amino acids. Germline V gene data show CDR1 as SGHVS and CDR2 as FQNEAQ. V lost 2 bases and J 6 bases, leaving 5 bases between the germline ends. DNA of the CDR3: TGTGCCAGCAGCTTACAGGGCAATGAGCAGTTCTTC. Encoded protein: CASSLQGNEQFF.

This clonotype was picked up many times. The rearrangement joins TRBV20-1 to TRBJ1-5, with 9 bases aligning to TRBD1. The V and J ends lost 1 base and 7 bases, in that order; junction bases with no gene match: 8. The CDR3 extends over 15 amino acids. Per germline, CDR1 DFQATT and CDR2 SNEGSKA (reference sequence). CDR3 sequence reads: CSARGTGGGEQPQHF. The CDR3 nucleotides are TGCAGTGCTAGAGGTACAGGGGGCGGTGAGCAGCCCCAGCATTTT.

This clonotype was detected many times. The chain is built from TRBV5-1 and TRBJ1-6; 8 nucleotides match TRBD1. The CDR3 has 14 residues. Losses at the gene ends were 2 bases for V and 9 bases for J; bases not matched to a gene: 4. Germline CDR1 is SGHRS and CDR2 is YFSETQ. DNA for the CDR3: TGCGCCAGCAGCTTCGGGACAGGCAGTTCACCCCTCCACTTT. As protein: CASSFGTGSSPLHF. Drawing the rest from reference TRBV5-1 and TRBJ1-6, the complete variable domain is KAGVTQTPRYLIKTRGQQVTLSCSPISGHRSVSWYQQTPGQGLQFLFEYFSETQRNKGNFPGRFSGRQFSNSRSEMNVSTLELGDSALYLCASSFGTGSSPLHFGNGTRLTVT.

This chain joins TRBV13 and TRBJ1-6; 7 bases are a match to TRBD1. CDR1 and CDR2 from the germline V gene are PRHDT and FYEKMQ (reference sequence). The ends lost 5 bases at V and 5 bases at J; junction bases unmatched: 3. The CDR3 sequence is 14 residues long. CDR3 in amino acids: CASSRDRNNSPLHF. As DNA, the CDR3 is TGTGCCAGCAGCCGGGACAGAAATAATTCACCCCTCCACTTT.

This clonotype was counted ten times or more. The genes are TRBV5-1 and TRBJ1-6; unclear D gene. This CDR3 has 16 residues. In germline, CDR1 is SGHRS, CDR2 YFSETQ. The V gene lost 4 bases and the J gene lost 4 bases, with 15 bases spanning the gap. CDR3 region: CASSASGVGYNSPLHF. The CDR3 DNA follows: TGCGCCAGCAGCGCATCAGGCGTCGGGTATAATTCACCCCTCCACTTT.

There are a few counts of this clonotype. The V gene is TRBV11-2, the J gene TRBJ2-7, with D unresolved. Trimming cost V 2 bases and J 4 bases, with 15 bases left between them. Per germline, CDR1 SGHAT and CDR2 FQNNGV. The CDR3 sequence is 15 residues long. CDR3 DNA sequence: TGTGCCAGCAGCTTAAAAGGGCGTCAGTTATACGAGCAGTACTTC. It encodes CASSLKGRQLYEQYF.